Described below is a single TCR beta chain sequence and its context. These data are taken from a study of blood T cell repertoires in COVID-19. Overall study: PBMCs, B-cell-depleted T cells, or T cells were the source of the cDNA or gDNA that made up the material.

TCRdb's table, derived via immunoSEQ multiplex PCR, lists solely in-frame clones and lacks some. The sample holds nearly 80,000 clones; 65% to 85% are singletons and the top ten take more than 5%. The CDR3 consists of 13 residues. Trimming took 9 bases from V and 7 from J, leaving 19 bases between them. The chain couples TRBV12-3 or TRBV12-4 to TRBJ2-7; a weak D match, TRBD1 (7 bases). The TCR was taken from a man aged 55 to 69 with active or convalescent COVID-19. The sample comprised peripheral blood. CDR3 DNA: TGTGCCAGTCTCTTGGGGGCAGGGGGGGAGCAGTACTTC. Its translation is CASLLGAGGEQYF.